The sequence of this T cell receptor (beta chain) was determined in a study of T cells in Graves' hyperthyroidism and ophthalmopathy. Germline V CDR1 and CDR2: KGHDR, SFDVKD. Trimming took off 3 bases at V and 5 bases at J, with 18 bases between the two ends. The CDR3 is 17 amino acids. TCR beta CDR3 sequences were amplified from RNA transcripts. The TCR CDR3 first-round RT-PCR relied on the HTBI primer set. TCRdb reprocessed the multiplex PCR reads with MiXCR, giving one entry per CDR3 protein. The sample includes under 550,000 distinct CDR3 sequences, about 13% seen only once; the top ten take 5% to 6%.

The source material was blood. The chain has TRBV24-1 and TRBJ1-4; D gene ambiguous. This receptor was obtained from a woman aged 18-29 years with Graves' hyperthyroidism. CDR3 residues: CATSDRRFSLGNEKLFF. Written as DNA, the CDR3 is TGTGCCACCAGTGATAGGAGGTTCAGCCTGGGGAATGAAAAACTGTTTTTT.